These 7 T cell receptor beta chains were sequenced from one sample in a study of a mutant IDH1 vaccine in newly diagnosed glioma. These TCRs' antigens remain unknown. Sequencing used immunoSEQ multiplex PCR; TCRdb keeps in-frame clones, though not all of them. The table lists around 44,000 clones, more than 60% of them singletons, with roughly 6.8% in the top ten. Time point here: week 35, safety follow-up. The investigators gave 300 ug of mutant IDH1 20-mer peptide in each vaccine dose, together with topical imiquimod. Specimen: PBMCs, collected from a glioma patient whose treatment included an IDH1 peptide vaccine. All receptors derive from a man between 35 and 55 years old with glioma.

This clone has just a few counts. V is TRBV9 and J is TRBJ2-2; 7 bases map to TRBD2. V was clipped by 0 bases and J by 3 bases; unmatched bases: 8. Germline V gene lookup returns CDR1 SGDLS and CDR2 YYNGEE. The CDR3 spans 17 residues. The CDR3 DNA follows: TGTGCCAGCAGCGTAGACTCCAGCGGGGTTGACACCGGGGAGCTGTTTTTT. Protein sequence: CASSVDSSGVDTGELFF. The full variable domain, with the rest looked up from reference TRBV9 and TRBJ2-2, is DSGVTQTPKHLITATGQRVTLRCSPRSGDLSVYWYQQSLDQGLQFLIQYYNGEERAKGNILERFSAQQFPDLHSELNLSSLELGDSALYFCASSVDSSGVDTGELFFGEGSRLTVL.

This clone has just one count. The chain employs TRBV4-1 and TRBJ2-1; 12 bases map to TRBD2. V lost 4 bases, J lost 4 bases, and 8 bases stayed unmatched. The germline CDR1 and CDR2 sequences are MGHRA and YSYEKL. The CDR3 extends over 17 amino acids. The CDR3 DNA is TGCGCCAGCAGCCCGAACCTAGCGGGGGGGCCGTACAATGAGCAGTTCTTC. Translation gives CASSPNLAGGPYNEQFF.

The rearrangement links TRBV18 to TRBJ1-5; 7 nucleotides agree with TRBD1. This CDR3 comprises 16 residues. The V segment lost 6 bases and the J segment 2 bases; nucleotides outside the gene matches: 10. Germline CDR1 KGHSH, CDR2 LQKENI. The CDR3 sequence is CASSATGKQGNQPQHF. CDR3 DNA sequence: TGTGCCAGCTCCGCGACAGGGAAGCAAGGCAATCAGCCCCAGCATTTT.

The chain carries TRBV10-3 and TRBJ2-6, with D possibly TRBD2 on 6 matching bases. Germline V gene data show CDR1 as ENHRY and CDR2 as SYGVKD. V lost 2 bases and J 0 bases, leaving 8 bases between the germline ends. The CDR3 contains 16 residues. The CDR3 region is CAISERRDSGANVLTF. The CDR3 nucleotides are TGTGCCATCAGTGAGAGGAGGGACTCTGGGGCCAACGTCCTGACTTTC.

The chain carries TRBV11-3 and TRBJ1-1, with D unclear. V lost 0 bases and J lost 3, with 5 bases in between. The V gene's germline CDR1 is SGHNT and CDR2 YENEEA. This CDR3 is built from 13 residues. The CDR3 reads CASSLDRDTEAFF. The CDR3 DNA reads as TGTGCCAGCAGCTTAGATCGGGACACTGAAGCTTTCTTT.

This chain links TRBV27 with TRBJ2-3; TRBD2 matches at 8 bases. This CDR3 is 15 amino acids long. V gave up 6 bases and J gave up 5 bases; unmatched junction bases: 10. The germline gives CDR1 MNHEY, CDR2 SMNVEV (reference sequence). CDR3: CASRGLAGRGDTQYF. The CDR3 nucleotides are TGTGCCAGCAGGGGATTAGCGGGGAGGGGAGATACGCAGTATTTT.

This chain links TRBV2 with TRBJ1-2, with TRBD1 as a possible D gene (6 bases). The CDR3 length is 13 residues. The germline gives CDR1 SNHLY, CDR2 FYNNEI. The V end was cut by 5 bases, the J end by 7 bases, with 14 bases between. The CDR3 loop reads CASSLQGSGGYTF. The CDR3 DNA is TGTGCCAGCAGTTTACAGGGATCAGGTGGCTACACCTTC.